A selection of T cell receptor beta chains follows, all from one sample in a study of T cell responses to AZD1222 COVID-19 vaccine. Clones were sequenced by immunoSEQ multiplex PCR, and TCRdb holds only the in-frame ones, with some missing. Of roughly 130,000 clones in the sample, 88% are singletons; the top ten hold approximately 7%. The source material was peripheral blood, sampled on day 0 of AZD1222 vaccination. Receptors originate from an adult in good health. Each CDR3 is given with its conserved first and last residue. Each record gives: V gene, clone size, D gene, J gene, CDR3 protein, CDR3 DNA. The D gene is left open where the match is weak. Part of the rows lack a size; the others show once, few, many or a class for expanded clones.

v_gene: TRBV10-3
abundance: .
d_gene: .
j_gene: TRBJ2-5
CDR3aa: CAISAGGETQYF
CDR3nt: TGTGCCATCAGTGCCGGGGGAGAGACCCAGTACTTC

v_gene: TRBV18
abundance: few
d_gene: TRBD2
j_gene: TRBJ2-7
CDR3aa: CASSPGTSGGPRPEQYF
CDR3nt: TGTGCCAGCTCACCTGGGACTAGCGGGGGCCCCCGGCCTGAGCAGTACTTC

v_gene: TRBV13
abundance: .
d_gene: .
j_gene: TRBJ1-1
CDR3aa: CASSLWQGNTEAFF
CDR3nt: TGTGCCAGCAGCCTTTGGCAGGGGAACACTGAAGCTTTCTTT

v_gene: TRBV5-1
abundance: .
d_gene: .
j_gene: TRBJ2-7
CDR3aa: CASSLVQGSYEQYF
CDR3nt: TGCGCCAGCAGCTTGGTGCAGGGCTCCTACGAGCAGTACTTC

v_gene: TRBV27
abundance: once
d_gene: TRBD2
j_gene: TRBJ2-5
CDR3aa: CASSPPQAGGEGTQYF
CDR3nt: TGTGCCAGCAGTCCCCCCCAGGCGGGGGGAGAGGGGACCCAGTACTTC

v_gene: TRBV11-2
abundance: .
d_gene: .
j_gene: TRBJ2-5
CDR3aa: CASSSGARAQETQYF
CDR3nt: TGTGCCAGCAGCTCAGGGGCCAGGGCCCAAGAGACCCAGTACTTC

v_gene: TRBV6-5
abundance: .
d_gene: .
j_gene: TRBJ1-6
CDR3aa: CASILKSSYNSPLHF
CDR3nt: TGTGCCAGCATCCTCAAGAGCTCCTATAATTCACCCCTCCACTTT

v_gene: TRBV10-1
abundance: .
d_gene: .
j_gene: TRBJ1-1
CDR3aa: CASSPGGSRANTEAFF
CDR3nt: TGCGCCAGCAGTCCTGGAGGAAGCAGGGCGAACACTGAAGCTTTCTTT

v_gene: TRBV25-1
abundance: .
d_gene: TRBD1
j_gene: TRBJ2-5
CDR3aa: CASSEMTGAKETQYF
CDR3nt: TGTGCCAGCAGTGAGATGACAGGGGCGAAAGAGACCCAGTACTTC

v_gene: TRBV2
abundance: once
d_gene: TRBD1
j_gene: TRBJ1-1
CDR3aa: CASGRTGTNTEAFF
CDR3nt: TGTGCCAGCGGCCGGACAGGAACGAACACTGAAGCTTTCTTT

v_gene: TRBV29-1
abundance: .
d_gene: .
j_gene: TRBJ2-3
CDR3aa: CSVQAGGGSTDTQYF
CDR3nt: TGCAGCGTCCAAGCCGGTGGAGGAAGCACAGATACGCAGTATTTT

v_gene: TRBV5-6
abundance: .
d_gene: .
j_gene: TRBJ1-4
CDR3aa: CASSLRAAGWEKLFF
CDR3nt: TGTGCCAGCAGCTTAAGGGCCGCGGGATGGGAAAAACTGTTTTTT

v_gene: TRBV19
abundance: .
d_gene: .
j_gene: TRBJ2-7
CDR3aa: CASRVSADYEQYF
CDR3nt: TGTGCCAGTAGGGTGTCGGCGGACTACGAGCAGTACTTC

v_gene: TRBV7-9
abundance: once
d_gene: .
j_gene: TRBJ2-1
CDR3aa: CASSLNTYNEQFF
CDR3nt: TGTGCCAGCAGCTTAAACACCTACAATGAGCAGTTCTTC

v_gene: TRBV9
abundance: .
d_gene: TRBD2
j_gene: TRBJ2-4
CDR3aa: CASSSQVAGGYDIQYF
CDR3nt: TGTGCCAGCAGCTCACAGGTAGCGGGAGGGTATGACATTCAGTACTTC

v_gene: TRBV6-2/TRBV6-3
abundance: .
d_gene: .
j_gene: TRBJ1-2
CDR3aa: CASSYFLGYTF
CDR3nt: TGTGCCAGCAGTTACTTTTTAGGCTACACCTTC

v_gene: TRBV23-1
abundance: .
d_gene: .
j_gene: TRBJ2-5
CDR3aa: CASSQSAHPQETQYF
CDR3nt: TGCGCCAGCAGTCAATCGGCGCACCCCCAAGAGACCCAGTACTTC

v_gene: TRBV5-1
abundance: .
d_gene: TRBD1
j_gene: TRBJ1-5
CDR3aa: CASSPGTGGPYSNQPQHF
CDR3nt: TGCGCCAGCAGCCCCGGGACAGGGGGCCCCTATAGCAATCAGCCCCAGCATTTT

v_gene: TRBV27
abundance: .
d_gene: TRBD2
j_gene: TRBJ2-6
CDR3aa: CASSGGRGSGANVLTF
CDR3nt: TGTGCCAGCAGTGGGGGGAGGGGCTCTGGGGCCAACGTCCTGACTTTC

v_gene: TRBV12-3/TRBV12-4
abundance: .
d_gene: TRBD1
j_gene: TRBJ1-1
CDR3aa: CASSFFRGQEAFF
CDR3nt: TGTGCCAGCAGTTTTTTCAGGGGGCAGGAGGCTTTCTTT

v_gene: TRBV4-3
abundance: .
d_gene: .
j_gene: TRBJ1-2
CDR3aa: CASSQEGDLFTGYTF
CDR3nt: TGCGCCAGCAGCCAAGAAGGGGACCTGTTCACTGGCTACACCTTC

v_gene: TRBV5-1
abundance: .
d_gene: .
j_gene: TRBJ1-1
CDR3aa: CASSLEGTLNTEAFF
CDR3nt: TGCGCCAGCAGCTTGGAAGGGACATTGAACACTGAAGCTTTCTTT

v_gene: TRBV6-5
abundance: .
d_gene: .
j_gene: TRBJ1-5
CDR3aa: CASTLGGERPQHF
CDR3nt: TGTGCCAGCACCCTGGGAGGGGAAAGGCCCCAGCATTTT

v_gene: TRBV29-1
abundance: .
d_gene: .
j_gene: TRBJ2-3
CDR3aa: CSVTAGRVRAADTQYF
CDR3nt: TGCAGCGTCACCGCGGGCAGGGTTCGGGCGGCAGATACGCAGTATTTT

v_gene: TRBV25-1
abundance: few
d_gene: .
j_gene: TRBJ1-1
CDR3aa: CASRGSNTEAFF
CDR3nt: TGTGCCAGCCGTGGGAGCAACACTGAAGCTTTCTTT

v_gene: TRBV2
abundance: .
d_gene: .
j_gene: TRBJ1-4
CDR3aa: CASSDEGDNEKLFF
CDR3nt: TGTGCCAGCAGTGATGAAGGGGATAATGAAAAACTGTTTTTT

v_gene: TRBV28
abundance: .
d_gene: .
j_gene: TRBJ1-2
CDR3aa: CASTRAGNYGYTF
CDR3nt: TGTGCCAGCACGAGGGCGGGAAACTATGGCTACACCTTC

v_gene: TRBV18
abundance: once
d_gene: .
j_gene: TRBJ2-5
CDR3aa: CASSPPNSQETQYF
CDR3nt: TGTGCCAGCTCACCACCCAACAGCCAAGAGACCCAGTACTTC

v_gene: TRBV9
abundance: .
d_gene: .
j_gene: TRBJ2-7
CDR3aa: CASSPRWADEQYF
CDR3nt: TGTGCCAGCAGCCCACGGTGGGCGGACGAGCAGTACTTC

v_gene: TRBV30
abundance: .
d_gene: .
j_gene: TRBJ1-5
CDR3aa: CAWSVPDGPQHF
CDR3nt: TGTGCCTGGAGTGTTCCCGACGGGCCCCAGCATTTT

v_gene: TRBV10-3
abundance: few
d_gene: .
j_gene: TRBJ1-2
CDR3aa: CAISESAGSGYTF
CDR3nt: TGTGCCATCAGTGAGTCAGCAGGGTCTGGCTACACCTTC

v_gene: TRBV6-2/TRBV6-3
abundance: .
d_gene: .
j_gene: TRBJ1-5
CDR3aa: CASSYSTTPYSNQPQHF
CDR3nt: TGTGCCAGCAGTTACTCGACGACACCGTATAGCAATCAGCCCCAGCATTTT

v_gene: TRBV15
abundance: .
d_gene: .
j_gene: TRBJ1-2
CDR3aa: CATSRDATSNYGYTF
CDR3nt: TGTGCCACCAGCAGAGACGCCACCTCTAACTATGGCTACACCTTC

v_gene: TRBV6-5
abundance: .
d_gene: .
j_gene: TRBJ1-6
CDR3aa: CASSSGRSYNSPLHF
CDR3nt: TGTGCCAGCAGTTCAGGACGGTCCTATAATTCACCCCTCCACTTT

v_gene: TRBV5-4
abundance: .
d_gene: .
j_gene: TRBJ2-1
CDR3aa: CASRGSNNEQFF
CDR3nt: TGTGCCAGCAGAGGGTCTAACAATGAGCAGTTCTTC

v_gene: TRBV27
abundance: .
d_gene: TRBD1
j_gene: TRBJ1-4
CDR3aa: CASRRTGFEEKLFF
CDR3nt: TGTGCCAGCCGTAGGACAGGGTTTGAGGAAAAACTGTTTTTT

v_gene: TRBV2
abundance: .
d_gene: TRBD1
j_gene: TRBJ2-7
CDR3aa: CASRADRGDYEQYF
CDR3nt: TGTGCCAGCAGGGCGGACAGGGGAGACTACGAGCAGTACTTC

v_gene: TRBV18
abundance: .
d_gene: TRBD1
j_gene: TRBJ2-7
CDR3aa: CASSPDRENPYEQYF
CDR3nt: TGTGCCAGCTCACCGGACAGGGAAAACCCCTACGAGCAGTACTTC

v_gene: TRBV27
abundance: .
d_gene: TRBD1
j_gene: TRBJ1-3
CDR3aa: CASSFSGTGAGNTIYF
CDR3nt: TGTGCCAGCAGTTTCTCGGGGACAGGGGCTGGAAACACCATATATTTT

v_gene: TRBV19
abundance: .
d_gene: .
j_gene: TRBJ1-5
CDR3aa: CASSWGRDRPNQPQHF
CDR3nt: TGTGCCAGTAGTTGGGGTCGTGACAGGCCTAATCAGCCCCAGCATTTT

v_gene: TRBV7-8
abundance: .
d_gene: .
j_gene: TRBJ2-7
CDR3aa: CASSLEWGTYEQYF
CDR3nt: TGTGCCAGCAGCCTAGAATGGGGGACCTACGAGCAGTACTTC

v_gene: TRBV19
abundance: .
d_gene: .
j_gene: TRBJ2-7
CDR3aa: CASGTGTASSYEQYF
CDR3nt: TGTGCCAGTGGGACCGGGACGGCCAGCTCCTACGAGCAGTACTTC

v_gene: TRBV11-2
abundance: few
d_gene: .
j_gene: TRBJ2-3
CDR3aa: CASRSSGKAGTDTQYF
CDR3nt: TGTGCCAGCAGATCATCAGGGAAGGCGGGGACAGATACGCAGTATTTT

v_gene: TRBV7-2
abundance: .
d_gene: .
j_gene: TRBJ1-1
CDR3aa: CASSLAGRVTEAFF
CDR3nt: TGTGCCAGCAGCTTAGCCGGGCGGGTCACTGAAGCTTTCTTT

v_gene: TRBV5-6
abundance: .
d_gene: .
j_gene: TRBJ2-1
CDR3aa: CASAPGAETYNEQFF
CDR3nt: TGTGCCAGCGCCCCGGGGGCGGAGACTTACAATGAGCAGTTCTTC

v_gene: TRBV9
abundance: .
d_gene: .
j_gene: TRBJ2-1
CDR3aa: CASSVVLDNEQFF
CDR3nt: TGTGCCAGCAGCGTAGTGTTAGACAATGAGCAGTTCTTC

v_gene: TRBV4-1
abundance: .
d_gene: .
j_gene: TRBJ2-2
CDR3aa: CASRGLGTGELFF
CDR3nt: TGCGCCAGCAGGGGACTGGGCACCGGGGAGCTGTTTTTT

v_gene: TRBV3-1/TRBV3-2
abundance: .
d_gene: .
j_gene: TRBJ2-7
CDR3aa: CASSQHFRSPYEQYF
CDR3nt: TGTGCCAGCAGCCAACACTTTAGAAGTCCCTACGAGCAGTACTTC

v_gene: TRBV19
abundance: .
d_gene: .
j_gene: TRBJ2-1
CDR3aa: CASSIERGRNNEQFF
CDR3nt: TGTGCCAGTAGTATAGAGCGCGGGCGAAACAATGAGCAGTTCTTC

v_gene: TRBV9
abundance: .
d_gene: .
j_gene: TRBJ2-1
CDR3aa: CASSQDPSSYNEQFF
CDR3nt: TGTGCCAGCAGCCAGGATCCGTCCTCCTACAATGAGCAGTTCTTC

v_gene: TRBV19
abundance: .
d_gene: .
j_gene: TRBJ2-7
CDR3aa: CASSMDRSYEQYF
CDR3nt: TGTGCCAGTAGTATGGACCGTTCTTACGAGCAGTACTTC

v_gene: TRBV28
abundance: .
d_gene: .
j_gene: TRBJ2-4
CDR3aa: CASSSGSLAKNIQYF
CDR3nt: TGTGCCAGCAGTTCAGGGTCTCTAGCCAAAAACATTCAGTACTTC

v_gene: TRBV6-2/TRBV6-3
abundance: .
d_gene: .
j_gene: TRBJ2-2
CDR3aa: CASSYQVNTGELFF
CDR3nt: TGTGCCAGCAGTTACCAGGTTAACACCGGGGAGCTGTTTTTT

v_gene: TRBV7-2
abundance: .
d_gene: TRBD2
j_gene: TRBJ2-5
CDR3aa: CASSLGRGLAGETQYF
CDR3nt: TGTGCCAGCAGCTTAGGCCGGGGACTAGCTGGAGAGACCCAGTACTTC

v_gene: TRBV7-3
abundance: .
d_gene: TRBD1
j_gene: TRBJ1-2
CDR3aa: CASSLTGTGGAGYGYTF
CDR3nt: TGTGCCAGCAGCTTAACCGGGACAGGGGGCGCTGGCTATGGCTACACCTTC